This T cell receptor (beta chain) stems from a study of spatial heterogeneity in lung cancer. This clonotype has a count of ten or more. The time point denotes: sample taken at primary tumor resection. Sequencing of whole RNA from tumor, nontumor lung or frozen PBMC involved no sorting. CDR1 is LGHDT and CDR2 is YNNKEL in the germline V gene (reference sequence). V shed 4 bases, J shed 6 bases, and the junction held 3 bases outside the gene matches. The CDR3 runs 14 residues. Each CDR3 protein gets one entry after TCRdb re-called the 5' RACE reads with MiXCR. This table has roughly 79,000 distinct CDR3 sequences, roughly an eighth appearing once.

The sequence derives from a male donor with early-stage non-small cell lung cancer. The sequences come from PBMCs, collected at surgery. The V gene is TRBV3-1, the J gene TRBJ1-6; 7 nucleotides align to TRBD1. The CDR3 protein is CASSPRDSNSPLHF. The CDR3 coding sequence is TGTGCCAGCAGCCCCCGGGACAGTAATTCACCCCTCCACTTT.